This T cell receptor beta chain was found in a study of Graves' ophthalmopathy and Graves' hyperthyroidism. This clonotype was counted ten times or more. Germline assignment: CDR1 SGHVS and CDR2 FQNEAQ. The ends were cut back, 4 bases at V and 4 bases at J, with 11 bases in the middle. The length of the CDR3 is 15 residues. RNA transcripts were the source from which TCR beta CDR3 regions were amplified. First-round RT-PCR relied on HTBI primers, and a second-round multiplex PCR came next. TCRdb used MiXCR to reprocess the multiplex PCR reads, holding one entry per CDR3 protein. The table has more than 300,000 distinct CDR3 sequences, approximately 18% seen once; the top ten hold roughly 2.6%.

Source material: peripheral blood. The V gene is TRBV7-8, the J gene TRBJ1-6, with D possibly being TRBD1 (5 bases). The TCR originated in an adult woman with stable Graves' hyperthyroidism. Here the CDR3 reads CASSSDRRYNSPLHF. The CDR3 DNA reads TGTGCCAGCAGCTCAGACAGACGGTATAATTCACCCCTCCACTTT.